Presented here are 18 T cell receptor beta chains from one specimen sequenced in a study of blood T cell repertoires in COVID-19. Generated by immunoSEQ multiplex PCR, the TCRdb table keeps only in-frame clones and is missing some. This sample has roughly 450,000 clones, with 90% found just once. Sequencing input: PBMCs or T cells enriched from blood (not recorded which). These receptors were obtained from a man younger than 35 who had recovered from COVID-19.

The chain joins TRBV24-1 to TRBJ2-1; possible D gene TRBD2, 8 bases. V was cut by 5 bases and J by 4 bases, with 20 bases left in between. CDR1 is KGHDR and CDR2 is SFDVKD in the germline V gene. This CDR3 contains 17 residues. CDR3: CATSGTGGDRGYNEQFF. The CDR3 nucleotides are TGTGCCACCAGTGGTACGGGGGGGGACAGAGGATACAATGAGCAGTTCTTC.

The CDR3 spells CASSGTSGGVDNEQFF. For the CDR3, the DNA is TGTGCCAGCAGCGGAACTAGCGGGGGGGTGGACAATGAGCAGTTCTTC. The chain links TRBV9 to TRBJ2-1; 13 bases map to TRBD2. The CDR3 totals 16 residues. The germline V gene has CDR1 SGDLS and CDR2 YYNGEE. V trimming: 3 bases; J trimming: 5 bases; junction bases outside the gene matches: 5.

The chain recombines TRBV24-1 with TRBJ2-6; D call uncertain. Trimming cost V 12 bases and J 1 base, with 9 bases left between them. CDR3 length: 13 amino acids. Germline V gene lookup returns CDR1 KGHDR and CDR2 SFDVKD. This CDR3 reads CAVSRSGANVLTF. As DNA, the CDR3 is TGTGCCGTATCCCGTTCTGGGGCCAACGTCCTGACTTTC.

The rearrangement uses TRBV5-1 and TRBJ1-5; no reliable D call. Germline CDR1 reads SGHRS; CDR2 reads YFSETQ. The CDR3 covers 13 residues. The V end lost 7 bases, the J end lost 6 bases, and 14 bases lay between the germline ends. In DNA, the CDR3 is TGCGCCAGCGCGGAGTCGTCGGGTCAGCCCCAGCATTTT. This sequence encodes CASAESSGQPQHF. Full variable domain (outside the CDR3, taken from reference TRBV5-1 and TRBJ1-5): KAGVTQTPRYLIKTRGQQVTLSCSPISGHRSVSWYQQTPGQGLQFLFEYFSETQRNKGNFPGRFSGRQFSNSRSEMNVSTLELGDSALYLCASAESSGQPQHFGDGTRLSIL.

This CDR3 is CASSGQDRSFVTEAFF. In nucleotides, the CDR3 is TGTGCCAGCAGCGGGCAGGACAGGAGTTTTGTTACTGAAGCTTTCTTT. The V and J genes are TRBV11-2 and TRBJ1-1, with 7 bases identical to TRBD1. V dropped 5 bases and J dropped 5; count of bases not matched to a gene: 14. CDR3 size: 16 residues. The germline V gene encodes CDR1 SGHAT and CDR2 FQNNGV.

This clone was seen a few times. The chain links TRBV20-1 to TRBJ1-2, with TRBD1 as a possible D gene (5 bases). The germline V gene has CDR1 DFQATT and CDR2 SNEGSKA (reference sequence). Trimming removed 7 bases from V and 4 bases from J, with 10 bases in between. This CDR3 region has 11 residues. The CDR3: CSVRRGYGYTF. The CDR3 nucleotides read TGCAGTGTTCGGAGGGGCTATGGCTACACCTTC.

This clone was detected only a few times. The chain links TRBV21-1 to TRBJ2-7; the table names TRBD1, a call not compared with the DNA. TRBV21-1 is termed a pseudogene. There are 14 residues in the CDR3. CDR3 region: CASSKVVTGYEQYF. The CDR3 nucleotides read TGTGCCAGCAGCAAAGTTGTGACAGGCTACGAGCAGTACTTC.

V and J are TRBV7-9 and TRBJ1-4; D is unclear. The V gene lost 6 bases and the J gene lost 2 bases, with 7 bases spanning the gap. CDR3 length: 13 residues. Germline V gives CDR1 SEHNR, CDR2 FQNEAQ (reference sequence). The CDR3 bases are TGTGCCAGCAGAAGGAGGACTAATGAAAAACTGTTTTTT. Its protein product is CASRRRTNEKLFF.

This clone is a singleton in its sample. The chain recombines TRBV6-5 with TRBJ1-2; D is unresolved. In germline, CDR1 is MNHEY, CDR2 SVGAGI. CDR3 length equals 13 residues. V gave up 8 bases and J gave up 3 bases, with 13 bases separating them. The CDR3 nucleotides read TGTGCCAGCCTACCTCGTCAATACTATGGCTACACCTTC. This codes for CASLPRQYYGYTF.

CDR3 bases: TGTGCCAGCAGCCCCCGAGGTAGCGGGGGCACCGGGGAGCTGTTTTTT. Amino acids: CASSPRGSGGTGELFF. The chain combines TRBV7-9 with TRBJ2-2; 9 nucleotides agree with TRBD2. The trim removed 5 bases at V and 4 bases at J, leaving 8 bases unmatched. The CDR3 sequence is 16 residues long. Germline loops: CDR1 SEHNR, CDR2 FQNEAQ (reference sequence).

The chain is built from TRBV10-1 and TRBJ2-3; weak D call: TRBD2 (6 bases). V lost 7 bases and J 4 bases, leaving 21 bases between the germline ends. In germline, CDR1 is WNHNN, CDR2 SYGVQD (reference sequence). This CDR3 comprises 16 residues. This CDR3 is CASTPLSGSSPDTQYF. CDR3 in DNA: TGCGCCAGCACCCCCCTCTCCGGGAGTTCCCCAGATACGCAGTATTTT.

The J gene is TRBJ1-1, the V gene TRBV18; 10 nucleotides match TRBD1. The CDR3 has 15 residues. V dropped 5 bases and J dropped 3; count of bases not matched to a gene: 6. The V gene's germline CDR1 is KGHSH and CDR2 LQKENI. The CDR3 loop reads CASSASGTGDTEAFF. CDR3 nucleotide sequence: TGTGCCAGCTCAGCCTCCGGGACAGGGGACACTGAAGCTTTCTTT.

This chain joins TRBV5-5 and TRBJ1-2, with 9 positions matching TRBD1. The ends lost 4 bases at V and 3 bases at J; junction bases unmatched: 7. The CDR3 runs 15 residues. Germline V lookup: CDR1 SGHKS, CDR2 YYEKEE (reference sequence). The CDR3 reads CASSQGQGLDYGYTF. The CDR3 DNA reads TGTGCCAGCAGCCAGGGACAGGGCCTGGACTATGGCTACACCTTC.

The CDR3 DNA is TGTGCCAGCAGCTTAAGGACTAGCGGGGGGGCCGTCGTGGGCAATGAGCAGTTCTTC. It yields the protein CASSLRTSGGAVVGNEQFF. This rearrangement joins TRBV7-9 to TRBJ2-1, with TRBD2 identical over 15 bases. Germline assignment: CDR1 SEHNR and CDR2 FQNEAQ (reference sequence). V dropped 2 bases and J dropped 6; count of bases not matched to a gene: 11. This CDR3 is built from 19 residues.

The chain carries TRBV2 and TRBJ1-5; 10 nucleotides align to TRBD1. The germline V gene encodes CDR1 SNHLY and CDR2 FYNNEI. The V segment lost 4 bases and the J segment 0 bases; nucleotides outside the gene matches: 3. The CDR3 runs to 16 residues. CDR3 sequence: CASSGDRGYSNQPQHF. CDR3 coding DNA: TGTGCCAGCAGTGGGGACAGGGGATATAGCAATCAGCCCCAGCATTTT.

The table lists this clone with a count of one. The chain combines TRBV30 with TRBJ2-7, with 7 positions matching TRBD1. Germline-derived CDR1 and CDR2 are GTSNPN and SVGIG (reference sequence). V lost 2 bases and J lost 4; bases outside the gene matches: 5. The CDR3 is made up of 13 amino acids. CDR3 sequence: CAWSLGGLYEQYF. CDR3 sequence (DNA): TGTGCCTGGAGTTTAGGGGGCTTATACGAGCAGTACTTC.

The genes are TRBV10-3 and TRBJ2-5, with 12 bases aligning to TRBD2. J was trimmed by 5 bases and V by 4 bases; bases with no gene match: 8. The germline V gene encodes CDR1 ENHRY and CDR2 SYGVKD. The CDR3 totals 16 residues. CDR3 in DNA: TGTGCCATCAGTGTCCGGACTAGCGGGACCCCGGAGACCCAGTACTTC. Residues: CAISVRTSGTPETQYF.

In this sample, this clone turned up a few times. The CDR3 DNA follows: TGTGCCAGCCGGCGGGGGGGCGATGGTAATTCACCCCTCCACTTT. Its protein is CASRRGGDGNSPLHF. The chain joins TRBV27 to TRBJ1-6, with a possible D match to TRBD1 (6 bases). From germline, CDR1 is MNHEY and CDR2 SMNVEV (reference sequence). V lost 8 bases, J lost 6 bases, and 17 bases lay in between. This CDR3 region has 15 residues.